The 10 T cell receptor beta chains below all came from one sample that was sequenced in a study of T cells after yellow fever vaccination. TCRdb re-analysed the 5' RACE reads in MiXCR, keeping a single row per CDR3 protein. The repertoire consists of about 550,000 distinct CDR3 sequences, with roughly a fifth occurring once and the leading ten covering about 13%. The sample in question was PBMCs, obtained 15 days after the yellow fever booster vaccination. The receptors were gathered from a man aged 25 to 40 who received the YFV17D yellow fever vaccine.

The table lists this clonotype with a few counts. The chain recombines TRBV27 with TRBJ1-1, with TRBD1 matching over 7 bases. Losses at the gene ends were 10 bases for V and 1 base for J; bases not matched to a gene: 6. The CDR3 totals 13 residues. The germline gives CDR1 MNHEY, CDR2 SMNVEV (reference sequence). CDR3 protein: CAKYRGPNTEAFF. The CDR3 DNA follows: TGTGCCAAATACAGGGGCCCGAACACTGAAGCTTTCTTT.

This clonotype turned up a few times. V is TRBV7-7 and J is TRBJ2-5, with D hard to call. The CDR3 is 12 residues long. Germline CDR1 SSHAT, CDR2 FNYEAQ (reference sequence). Trimming stripped 8 bases from V and 5 bases from J, with 12 bases between. For the CDR3, the DNA is TGTGCCAGCCGCTCTAGTAGTGAGACCCAGTACTTC. Translation gives CASRSSSETQYF. Full variable domain (remainder filled in from reference TRBV7-7 and TRBJ2-5): GAGVSQSPRYKVTKRGQDVTLRCDPISSHATLYWYQQALGQGPEFLTYFNYEAQPDKSGLPSDRFSAERPEGSISTLTIQRTEQRDSAMYRCASRSSSETQYFGPGTRLLVL.

The table lists this clonotype with many counts. The chain employs TRBV12-3 or TRBV12-4 and TRBJ2-6, with D uncertain. Trimming took off 1 base at V and 0 bases at J, with 4 bases between the two ends. This CDR3 is 15 amino acids long. CDR3 nucleotides: TGTGCCAGCAGTTTAGGAGTCTCTGGGGCCAACGTCCTGACTTTC. Protein sequence: CASSLGVSGANVLTF.

The chain uses TRBV12-3 or TRBV12-4 and TRBJ2-7; the D gene could be TRBD1 or TRBD2 (5 bases each). The CDR3 is made up of 14 amino acids. V lost 4 bases and J lost 8, with 18 bases in between. CDR3 amino acids: CASSYSGTSQKQYF. The CDR3 nucleotides read TGTGCCAGCAGTTACTCCGGGACCTCGCAGAAGCAGTACTTC.

This clonotype was seen ten or more times. The CDR3 nucleotides read TGTGCCAGCAGTCCGGACAGGGGCTACGAGCAGTACTTC. Translated, it gives CASSPDRGYEQYF. V gene TRBV5-4 combines with J gene TRBJ2-7, with TRBD1 matching 9 bases. The junction had 3 bases not matched to a gene; V was cut back by 5 bases and J by 3 bases. From germline, CDR1 is SGHNT and CDR2 YYREEE (reference sequence). This CDR3 comprises 13 residues.

The rearrangement uses TRBV7-2 and TRBJ2-1, with 7 bases matching TRBD2. V lost 3 bases and J lost 2; bases outside the gene matches: 7. Germline loops: CDR1 SGHTA, CDR2 FQGNSA. This CDR3 spans 16 amino acids. The CDR3 DNA follows: TGTGCCAGCAGCTTTGGGTGGGAGGGCCCCTACAATGAGCAGTTCTTC. The encoded protein is CASSFGWEGPYNEQFF.

The V and J genes are TRBV19 and TRBJ2-2; D might be TRBD2 (5 bases). The germline CDR1 and CDR2 sequences are LNHDA and SQIVND (reference sequence). The germline V and J ends were trimmed by 7 bases and 6 bases, with 12 bases remaining between them. The CDR3 has 13 amino acids. CDR3 region: CASKEGRAGELFF. CDR3 in DNA: TGTGCCAGTAAAGAGGGCCGGGCCGGGGAGCTGTTTTTT.

This clonotype was seen a handful of times. The gene calls are TRBV10-1 and TRBJ2-3, with D unresolved. The germline CDR1 and CDR2 sequences are WNHNN and SYGVQD (reference sequence). The CDR3 contains 13 residues. The V gene lost 4 bases and the J gene lost 10 bases, with 15 bases spanning the gap. The CDR3 is CASSGSYGEPQYF. Written as DNA, the CDR3 is TGCGCCAGCAGTGGATCCTACGGAGAACCGCAGTATTTT.

This clonotype was recorded a few times. V gene TRBV10-3 combines with J gene TRBJ1-2; 12 bases map to TRBD1. V lost 6 bases to trimming and J lost 4 bases; unmatched junction nucleotides: 3. The CDR3 runs 14 residues. Germline CDR1 ENHRY, CDR2 SYGVKD. The CDR3: CAIREGQGAYGYTF. The CDR3, as DNA: TGTGCCATCAGAGAGGGACAGGGGGCCTATGGCTACACCTTC.

This clonotype has only a few counts. CDR3 in amino acids: CASSISHTDETQYF. The CDR3 DNA follows: TGTGCCAGCAGCATTAGTCACACCGACGAGACCCAGTACTTC. This chain connects TRBV7-2 to TRBJ2-5; D is ambiguous. The CDR3 contains 14 residues. CDR1 is SGHTA, CDR2 FQGNSA, per germline. With 5 bases removed from V and 5 bases from J, the gap between germline ends came to 15 bases.